The present TCR beta chain was sequenced within a study of blood T cell repertoires in COVID-19. Study-level background: There were acute and convalescent COVID-19 samples, and they came from the United States, Italy and Spain. T cells, B-cell-depleted T cells, or PBMCs supplied cDNA or gDNA.

The authors' processing: Reference gene primer amplification in the assay estimated nucleated cell counts. Some clones are missing from TCRdb's copy, which holds only in-frame ones; the method was immunoSEQ multiplex PCR. Clone size and V and J calls were adopted from that table, with D and trimming inferred from the DNA. The table includes about 300,000 clones, roughly 80% detected once. 17 amino acids form the CDR3, both terminal residues included. Many counts were recorded for this clone. The limits of the CDR3 on the DNA are not certain, so only TCRdb's listed CDR3 is given. This TCR came from a human donor with COVID-19, enrolled during active disease. The donor label of this sample is uncertain. What was sequenced was peripheral blood. The chain recombines TRBV21-1 with TRBJ2-2; the table's D call, TRBD2, has no DNA check behind it. TRBV21-1 is an annotated pseudogene. CDR3 residues: CASSKVGAGANTGELFF.